This T cell receptor beta chain was retrieved from a study of cytomegalovirus exposure and HLA in healthy donors. Regarding the study as a whole: CMV antigen specificity was confirmed in vitro for three CMV-associated chains.

Amplification used 60 Vbeta primers and 13 Jbeta primers. Sequencing used immunoSEQ multiplex PCR; TCRdb keeps in-frame clones, though not all of them. The sample records some 150,000 clones, roughly 75% being singletons. Germline V gene lookup returns CDR1 SGHTA and CDR2 FQGNSA. Losses at the gene ends were 4 bases for V and 6 bases for J; bases not matched to a gene: 3. The CDR3 has 12 residues. This clone was seen a single time. The antigen is undetermined. The chain joins TRBV7-2 to TRBJ2-7, with 7 nucleotides matching TRBD1. The specimen was PBMCs. This clonotype was obtained from a man aged 35 to 55 in good health and CMV-seropositive. CDR3 bases: TGTGCCAGCAGCTCGACAGGGCTCGAGCAGTACTTC. Amino acid sequence: CASSSTGLEQYF.